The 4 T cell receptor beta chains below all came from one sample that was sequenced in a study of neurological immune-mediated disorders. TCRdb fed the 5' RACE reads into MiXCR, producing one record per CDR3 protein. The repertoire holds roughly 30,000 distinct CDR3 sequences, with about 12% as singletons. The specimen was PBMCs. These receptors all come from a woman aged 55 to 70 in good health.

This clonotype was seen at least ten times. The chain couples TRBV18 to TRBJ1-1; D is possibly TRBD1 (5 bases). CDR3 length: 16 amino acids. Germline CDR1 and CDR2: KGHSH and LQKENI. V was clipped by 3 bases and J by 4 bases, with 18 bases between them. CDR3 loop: CASSPQEGIWGTEAFF. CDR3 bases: TGTGCCAGCTCACCCCAAGAGGGGATCTGGGGCACTGAAGCTTTCTTT.

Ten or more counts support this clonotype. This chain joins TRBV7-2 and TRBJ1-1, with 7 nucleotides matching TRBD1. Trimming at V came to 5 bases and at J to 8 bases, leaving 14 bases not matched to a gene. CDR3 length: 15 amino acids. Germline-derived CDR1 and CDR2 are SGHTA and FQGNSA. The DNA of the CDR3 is TGTGCCAGCAGCCCGAGGGCAGGGACAGTACCCGAAGCTTTCTTT. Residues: CASSPRAGTVPEAFF.

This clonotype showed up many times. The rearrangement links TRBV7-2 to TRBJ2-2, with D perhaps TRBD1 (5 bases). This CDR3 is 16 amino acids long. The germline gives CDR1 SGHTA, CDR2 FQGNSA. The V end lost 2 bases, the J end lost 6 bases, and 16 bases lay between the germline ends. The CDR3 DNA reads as TGTGCCAGCAGCTTACAGGGAATTCGTAATTCCGGGGAGCTGTTTTTT. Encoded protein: CASSLQGIRNSGELFF.

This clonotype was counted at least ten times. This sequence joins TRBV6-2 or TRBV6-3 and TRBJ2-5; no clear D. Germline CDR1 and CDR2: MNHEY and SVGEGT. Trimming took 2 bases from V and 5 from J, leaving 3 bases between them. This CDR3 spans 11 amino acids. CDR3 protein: CASSYEETQYF. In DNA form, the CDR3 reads TGTGCCAGCAGTTACGAGGAGACCCAGTACTTC.